A single sample is the source of the 29 T cell receptor beta chains below, sequenced in a study of cytomegalovirus exposure and HLA in healthy donors. Libraries were prepared by immunoSEQ multiplex PCR; TCRdb keeps only in-frame clonotypes and omits some of them. Of 78,000 or so clones detected, roughly 93% appear once; the ten largest clones hold 2.5% to 3.5%. Sample: PBMCs. The receptors originated from a woman aged 18 to 35 in good health and CMV-seropositive.

The genes are TRBV29-1 and TRBJ1-4; a weak D match, TRBD1 (6 bases). Germline CDR1 reads SQVTM; CDR2 reads ANQGSEA. With 7 bases removed from V and 1 base from J, the gap between germline ends came to 10 bases. The CDR3 runs 13 residues. CDR3 sequence reads: CSARRGTNEKLFF. CDR3 in DNA: TGCAGCGCTCGCAGGGGAACTAATGAAAAACTGTTTTTT.

This clone came up once. The chain employs TRBV5-1 and TRBJ2-5; 8 bases line up with TRBD1. The CDR3 length is 15 residues. The V segment lost 3 bases and the J segment 1 base; nucleotides outside the gene matches: 5. Germline loops: CDR1 SGHRS, CDR2 YFSETQ. In DNA, the CDR3 is TGCGCCAGCAGCTCGACAGGGGTATCCCAAGAGACCCAGTACTTC. Amino acids: CASSSTGVSQETQYF.

The CDR3 coding sequence is TGTGCCAGCAGCCTCCTGACGCAGGGGATACCACGATGGGGCTACACCTTC. The encoded protein is CASSLLTQGIPRWGYTF. The chain has TRBV5-8 and TRBJ1-2; TRBD1 might be the D (6 bases). CDR1 is SGHTS and CDR2 is YDEGEE in the germline V gene. This CDR3 spans 17 amino acids. V dropped 4 bases and J dropped 8 bases, with 27 bases sitting between them.

V gene TRBV7-8 combines with J gene TRBJ1-2; TRBD1 aligns across 9 bases. The germline V gene has CDR1 SGHVS and CDR2 FQNEAQ. The V segment lost 8 bases and the J segment 3 bases; nucleotides outside the gene matches: 7. The CDR3 totals 14 residues. This CDR3 is CASRRQGDYYGYTF. CDR3 sequence (DNA): TGTGCCAGCCGACGACAGGGGGACTACTATGGCTACACCTTC.

V gene TRBV15 combines with J gene TRBJ2-7; D call uncertain. Trimming took off 0 bases at V and 7 bases at J, with 13 bases between the two ends. Germline V lookup: CDR1 LNHNV, CDR2 YYDKDF (reference sequence). The CDR3 loop spans 14 amino acids. CDR3 region: CATSRDHGTGEQYF. The CDR3 coding sequence is TGTGCCACCAGCAGAGATCACGGTACGGGTGAGCAGTACTTC.

This sequence joins TRBV2 and TRBJ2-1, with 11 bases fitting TRBD2. The germline CDR1 and CDR2 sequences are SNHLY and FYNNEI. This CDR3 is built from 16 residues. Trimming at V came to 0 bases and at J to 5 bases, leaving 3 bases not matched to a gene. This CDR3 reads CASSEAGLAVDNEQFF. In DNA form, the CDR3 reads TGTGCCAGCAGTGAAGCGGGACTAGCGGTAGACAATGAGCAGTTCTTC.

This CDR3 reads CASSVELSTDTQYF. In DNA form, the CDR3 reads TGTGCCAGCAGCGTCGAGTTAAGCACAGATACGCAGTATTTT. The chain is built from TRBV27 and TRBJ2-3; D is ambiguous. This CDR3 region has 14 residues. Trimming cost V 6 bases and J 0 bases, with 10 bases left between them. The germline gives CDR1 MNHEY, CDR2 SMNVEV (reference sequence).

This clone was seen more than once but under ten times. The chain is built from TRBV30 and TRBJ1-1, with no clear D. V lost 3 bases to trimming and J lost 4 bases, with 9 bases between them. Germline CDR1 is GTSNPN and CDR2 is SVGIG (reference sequence). The CDR3 contains 12 residues. CDR3 loop: CAWRVSGTEAFF. The DNA for the CDR3 is TGTGCCTGGAGGGTTTCGGGCACTGAAGCTTTCTTT.

The chain is built from TRBV4-1 and TRBJ2-1, with D possibly matching TRBD2 (6 bases). Looked up from germline, CDR1 is MGHRA and CDR2 is YSYEKL. The germline V and J ends were trimmed by 6 bases and 4 bases, with 16 bases remaining between them. This CDR3 contains 15 residues. In DNA form, the CDR3 reads TGCGCCAGCAGTCCCCCTCTGGGGGGATACAATGAGCAGTTCTTC. Its protein is CASSPPLGGYNEQFF.

The CDR3 reads CASSLRGDTQYF. CDR3 sequence (DNA): TGTGCCAGCAGCCTCCGGGGGGATACGCAGTATTTT. The chain joins TRBV14 to TRBJ2-3, with a weak D call TRBD2 (6 bases). Trimming left V 4 bases short and J 6 bases short, with 8 bases between. There are 12 residues in the CDR3. Germline V CDR1 and CDR2: SGHDN, FVKESK.

The chain combines TRBV10-1 with TRBJ1-5; D uncertain. CDR1 and CDR2 (germline): WNHNN, SYGVQD (reference sequence). Trimming pared 8 bases from V and 13 bases from J, leaving 12 bases between. This CDR3 comprises 10 residues. CDR3 nucleotides: TGCGCCAGCGGTGGGCTCCTTCAGCATTTT. This gives the protein CASGGLLQHF.

The V gene is TRBV20-1, the J gene TRBJ2-7; D is uncertain. The germline gives CDR1 DFQATT, CDR2 SNEGSKA (reference sequence). This CDR3 is 11 amino acids long. Between the trimmed V and J ends, which lost 5 bases and 2 bases, there was a span of 7 bases. The CDR3 is CSAAVTYEQYF. The CDR3 region has the DNA TGCAGTGCTGCGGTTACCTACGAGCAGTACTTC.

The chain uses TRBV5-1 and TRBJ1-1, with D tentatively TRBD1 (6 bases). Trimming left V 4 bases short and J 9 bases short, with 22 bases between. The V gene's germline CDR1 is SGHRS and CDR2 YFSETQ. The CDR3 sequence is 15 residues long. The CDR3 protein is CASSLKGQGMGKAFF. In DNA form, the CDR3 reads TGCGCCAGCAGCCTCAAGGGTCAGGGGATGGGGAAAGCTTTCTTT.

This chain links TRBV5-1 with TRBJ2-5; the match to TRBD1 covers 10 bases. The V segment lost 4 bases and the J segment 6 bases; nucleotides outside the gene matches: 3. The CDR3 contains 13 residues. Germline V lookup: CDR1 SGHRS, CDR2 YFSETQ. The CDR3 loop is CASSLGQGKTQYF. The DNA for the CDR3 is TGCGCCAGCAGCCTGGGACAGGGGAAGACCCAGTACTTC.

In nucleotides, the CDR3 is TGTGCCAGTAGTAGTAGTTGGACTAGCGGAAACAATGAGCAGTTCTTC. Its translation: CASSSSWTSGNNEQFF. The chain is built from TRBV19 and TRBJ2-1, with TRBD2 matching over 10 bases. With V trimmed by 4 bases and J by 5 bases, 8 bases remained unmatched. CDR1 and CDR2 from the germline V gene are LNHDA and SQIVND (reference sequence). There are 16 residues in the CDR3.

J is TRBJ1-4 and V is TRBV27; D remains ambiguous. Trimming shortened V by 4 bases and J by 0 bases, and 15 bases separated the two germline ends. CDR1 and CDR2 (germline): MNHEY, SMNVEV (reference sequence). This CDR3 region has 17 residues. The CDR3 protein is CASSSRRPPTTNEKLFF. The CDR3 DNA sequence: TGTGCCAGCAGTTCGCGGAGACCCCCGACAACTAATGAAAAACTGTTTTTT.

The chain links TRBV5-1 to TRBJ1-4, with 9 nucleotides matching TRBD1. The CDR3 runs to 16 residues. Per the germline V gene, CDR1 is SGHRS and CDR2 is YFSETQ. V trimming: 5 bases; J trimming: 3 bases; junction bases outside the gene matches: 8. The CDR3 DNA follows: TGCGCCAGCAGTATCGGACAGGGGCTGTCTAATGAAAAACTGTTTTTT. Translation: CASSIGQGLSNEKLFF.

The V call is TRBV5-1, the J call TRBJ1-3; D remains ambiguous. The germline gives CDR1 SGHRS, CDR2 YFSETQ. V lost 2 bases, J lost 0 bases, and 3 bases lay in between. The CDR3 has 13 amino acids. CDR3 in DNA: TGCGCCAGCAGCTTTCTCTCTGGAAACACCATATATTTT. It specifies CASSFLSGNTIYF. The whole variable domain, remainder taken from reference TRBV5-1 and TRBJ1-3, is KAGVTQTPRYLIKTRGQQVTLSCSPISGHRSVSWYQQTPGQGLQFLFEYFSETQRNKGNFPGRFSGRQFSNSRSEMNVSTLELGDSALYLCASSFLSGNTIYFGEGSWLTVV.

This clone has just a few counts. The chain employs TRBV5-4 and TRBJ2-5; 13 nucleotides line up with TRBD2. The V and J ends lost 3 bases and 1 base, in that order; junction bases with no gene match: 3. CDR3 size: 16 residues. Germline lookup yields CDR1 SGHNT and CDR2 YYREEE (reference sequence). The CDR3 coding sequence is TGTGCCAGCAGCTCCGGGACTAGCGGGGTCCAAGAGACCCAGTACTTC. Amino acids: CASSSGTSGVQETQYF. The full variable domain, rest sourced from reference TRBV5-4 and TRBJ2-5, is ETGVTQSPTHLIKTRGQQVTLRCSSQSGHNTVSWYQQALGQGPQFIFQYYREEENGRGNFPPRFSGLQFPNYSSELNVNALELDDSALYLCASSSGTSGVQETQYFGPGTRLLVL.

This chain joins TRBV2 and TRBJ2-1; 13 bases align to TRBD2. This CDR3 contains 17 residues. The ends lost 6 bases at V and 7 bases at J; junction bases unmatched: 12. CDR1 SNHLY and CDR2 FYNNEI come from the germline V gene. Here the CDR3 reads CASSLRTSGSLLNEQFF. The CDR3 nucleotides are TGTGCCAGCAGCCTTCGGACTAGCGGGAGTTTGTTGAATGAGCAGTTCTTC.

This chain connects TRBV5-8 to TRBJ1-1, with a tentative D call TRBD1 (5 bases). Germline CDR1 and CDR2: SGHTS and YDEGEE. CDR3 length: 13 residues. The V end lost 4 bases, the J end lost 2 bases, and 9 bases lay between the germline ends. DNA for the CDR3: TGTGCCAGCAGCATAGACAGAAACACTGAAGCTTTCTTT. Residues: CASSIDRNTEAFF.

The gene calls are TRBV28 and TRBJ2-5, with TRBD1 identical over 7 bases. This CDR3 has 17 amino acids. The germline CDR1 and CDR2 sequences are MDHEN and SYDVKM. V lost 4 bases, J lost 5 bases, and 16 bases stayed unmatched. The CDR3 DNA reads TGTGCCAGCAGTTCCGGACAGGCGAGGGTTAGTGCGGAGACCCAGTACTTC. Amino acids: CASSSGQARVSAETQYF.

The chain carries TRBV29-1 and TRBJ2-1; 8 bases line up with TRBD2. The CDR3 totals 17 residues. The V segment lost 3 bases and the J segment 8 bases; nucleotides outside the gene matches: 18. Germline lookup yields CDR1 SQVTM and CDR2 ANQGSEA. CDR3: CSVDLGSDSGRYYEQFF. CDR3 in DNA: TGCAGCGTTGATTTGGGCTCCGACAGCGGGAGATATTATGAGCAGTTCTTC.

The chain couples TRBV6-6 to TRBJ2-1; 7 nucleotides align to TRBD2. V lost 2 bases to trimming and J lost 2 bases; unmatched junction nucleotides: 0. This CDR3 spans 14 amino acids. CDR1 is MNHNY, CDR2 SVGAGI, per germline (reference sequence). CDR3 amino acids: CASSYGRAYNEQFF. The CDR3 DNA reads as TGTGCCAGCAGTTACGGGAGGGCCTACAATGAGCAGTTCTTC.

The rearrangement joins TRBV7-9 to TRBJ2-1; TRBD2 agrees at 13 bases. Looked up from germline, CDR1 is SEHNR and CDR2 is FQNEAQ (reference sequence). Unmatched junction bases numbered 5, after V lost 5 bases and J lost 10 bases. CDR3 length: 14 amino acids. CDR3 loop: CASSAPLAGGEQFF. The CDR3, as DNA: TGTGCCAGCAGCGCCCCACTAGCGGGAGGGGAGCAGTTCTTC.

The CDR3, as DNA: TGTGCCAGTAGTATAGTGGACAGGGCCAATCAGCCCCAGCATTTT. Its protein product is CASSIVDRANQPQHF. The chain is built from TRBV19 and TRBJ1-5; 8 bases fit TRBD1. Unmatched junction bases numbered 2, after V lost 1 base and J lost 3 bases. Germline loops: CDR1 LNHDA, CDR2 SQIVND (reference sequence). CDR3 size: 15 residues.

V and J are TRBV30 and TRBJ1-2, with 10 bases matching TRBD1. The CDR3 sequence is 14 residues long. V dropped 4 bases and J dropped 5; count of bases not matched to a gene: 7. Looked up from germline, CDR1 is GTSNPN and CDR2 is SVGIG (reference sequence). The CDR3 DNA sequence: TGTGCCTGGAATCAAAGGGACAGGGGATATGGCTACACCTTC. Residues: CAWNQRDRGYGYTF.

V is TRBV28 and J is TRBJ2-7; TRBD1 is a possible D gene (5 bases). CDR1 and CDR2 (germline): MDHEN, SYDVKM. Trimming stripped 2 bases from V and 0 bases from J, with 11 bases between. This CDR3 contains 15 residues. The DNA for the CDR3 is TGTGCCAGCAGTTTAGAGGTAACAGGCTCCTACGAGCAGTACTTC. It codes for CASSLEVTGSYEQYF.

The chain links TRBV5-6 to TRBJ2-1, with 7 bases aligning to TRBD2. This CDR3 spans 14 amino acids. CDR1 is SGHDT, CDR2 YYEEEE, per germline. V lost 3 bases to trimming and J lost 4 bases; unmatched junction nucleotides: 4. The CDR3, as DNA: TGTGCCAGCAGCTCCCGACTAGCTTACAATGAGCAGTTCTTC. Its translation: CASSSRLAYNEQFF. Drawing the rest from reference TRBV5-6 and TRBJ2-1, the complete variable domain is DAGVTQSPTHLIKTRGQQVTLRCSPKSGHDTVSWYQQALGQGPQFIFQYYEEEERQRGNFPDRFSGHQFPNYSSELNVNALLLGDSALYLCASSSRLAYNEQFFGPGTRLTVL.